The clone carrying this T cell receptor (beta chain) occurred a few times. The antigen remains unidentified. Repertoires were generated with immunoSEQ multiplex PCR, while TCRdb's copy carries only in-frame clones and drops some. This table holds under 140,000 clones, around 92% found once. This sample is drawn from a study of T cell responses to AZD1222 COVID-19 vaccine. Study results and caveats: Only a handful of individuals given AZD1222 were seropositive at baseline. Spike as a whole was targeted by vaccine-associated CD4 TCRs, dominant at 160-218 and 743-854.

The germline V gene encodes CDR1 SGHKS and CDR2 YYEKEE (reference sequence). V gave up 2 bases and J gave up 4 bases, with 15 bases separating them. The CDR3 contains 15 residues. Material: peripheral blood, obtained on day 0 of AZD1222 vaccination. This clonotype was obtained from an adult in good health. The chain links TRBV5-5 to TRBJ1-2; a weak D match, TRBD1 (5 bases). The CDR3 reads CASSLQMTVLYGYTF. The CDR3 DNA sequence: TGTGCCAGCAGCTTACAAATGACAGTCCTCTATGGCTACACCTTC.